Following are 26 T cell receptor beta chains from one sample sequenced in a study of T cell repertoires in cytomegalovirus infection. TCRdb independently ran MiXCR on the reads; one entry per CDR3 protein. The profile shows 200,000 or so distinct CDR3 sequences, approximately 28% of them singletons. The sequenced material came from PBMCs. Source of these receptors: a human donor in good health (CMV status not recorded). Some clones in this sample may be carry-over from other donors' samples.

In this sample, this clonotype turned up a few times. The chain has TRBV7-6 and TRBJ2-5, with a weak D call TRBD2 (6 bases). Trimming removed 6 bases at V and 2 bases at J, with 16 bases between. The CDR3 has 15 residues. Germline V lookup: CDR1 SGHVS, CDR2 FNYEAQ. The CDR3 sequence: CASSSGGAPQETQYF. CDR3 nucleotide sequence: TGTGCCAGCAGTTCGGGCGGGGCCCCACAAGAGACCCAGTACTTC.

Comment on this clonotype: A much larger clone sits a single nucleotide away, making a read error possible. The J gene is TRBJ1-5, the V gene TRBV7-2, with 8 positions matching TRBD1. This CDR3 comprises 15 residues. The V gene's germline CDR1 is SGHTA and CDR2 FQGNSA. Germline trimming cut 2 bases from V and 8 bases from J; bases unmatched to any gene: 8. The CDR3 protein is CASSLRGQGIKPQHF. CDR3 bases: TGTGCCAGCAGCTTAAGAGGACAGGGAATAAAGCCCCAGCATTTT.

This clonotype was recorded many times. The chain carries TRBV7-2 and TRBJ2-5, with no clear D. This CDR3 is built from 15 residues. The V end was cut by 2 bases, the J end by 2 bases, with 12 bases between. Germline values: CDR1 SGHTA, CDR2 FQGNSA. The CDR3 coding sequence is TGTGCCAGCAGCTTATACGATAGCAGACAAGAGACCCAGTACTTC. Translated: CASSLYDSRQETQYF.

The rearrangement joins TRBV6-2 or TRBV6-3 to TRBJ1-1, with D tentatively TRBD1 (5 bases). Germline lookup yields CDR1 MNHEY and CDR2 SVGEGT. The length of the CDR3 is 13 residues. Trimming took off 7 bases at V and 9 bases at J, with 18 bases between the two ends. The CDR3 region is CASTSSRGAKAFF. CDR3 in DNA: TGTGCCAGCACCTCAAGCCGGGGCGCAAAAGCTTTCTTT.

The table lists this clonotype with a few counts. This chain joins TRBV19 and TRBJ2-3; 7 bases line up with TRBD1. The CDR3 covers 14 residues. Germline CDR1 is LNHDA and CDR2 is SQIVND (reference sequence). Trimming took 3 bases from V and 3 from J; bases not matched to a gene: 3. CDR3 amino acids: CASSMNRGTDTQYF. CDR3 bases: TGTGCCAGTAGTATGAACAGGGGAACAGATACGCAGTATTTT.

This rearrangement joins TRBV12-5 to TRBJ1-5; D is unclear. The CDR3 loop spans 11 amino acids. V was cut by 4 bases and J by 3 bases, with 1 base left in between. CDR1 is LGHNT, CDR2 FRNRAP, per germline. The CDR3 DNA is TGTGCTAGTGGTTCCAATCAGCCCCAGCATTTT. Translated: CASGSNQPQHF. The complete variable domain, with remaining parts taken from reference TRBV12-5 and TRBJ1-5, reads DARVTQTPRHKVTEMGQEVTMRCQPILGHNTVFWYRQTMMQGLELLAYFRNRAPLDDSGMPKDRFSAEMPDATLATLKIQPSEPRDSAVYFCASGSNQPQHFGDGTRLSIL.

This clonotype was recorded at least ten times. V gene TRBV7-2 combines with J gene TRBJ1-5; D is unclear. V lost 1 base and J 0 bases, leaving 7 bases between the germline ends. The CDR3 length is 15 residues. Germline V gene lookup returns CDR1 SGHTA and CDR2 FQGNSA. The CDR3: CASSLEGISNQPQHF. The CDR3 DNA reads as TGTGCCAGCAGCTTAGAAGGGATTAGCAATCAGCCCCAGCATTTT.

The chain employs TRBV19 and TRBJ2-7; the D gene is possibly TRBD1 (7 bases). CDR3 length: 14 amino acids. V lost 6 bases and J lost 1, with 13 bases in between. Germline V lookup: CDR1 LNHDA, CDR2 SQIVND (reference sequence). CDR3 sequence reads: CASSLTGTSYEQYF. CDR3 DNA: TGTGCCAGTAGCCTGACAGGGACTTCCTACGAGCAGTACTTC.

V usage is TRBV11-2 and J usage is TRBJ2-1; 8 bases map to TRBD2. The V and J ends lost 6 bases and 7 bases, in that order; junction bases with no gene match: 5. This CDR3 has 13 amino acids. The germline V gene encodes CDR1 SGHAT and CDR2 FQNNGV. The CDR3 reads CASRRIAGNEQFF. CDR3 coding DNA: TGTGCCAGCAGACGAATAGCGGGGAATGAGCAGTTCTTC.

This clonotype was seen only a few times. In DNA form, the CDR3 reads TGTGCCAGCAGCCCCCAGACAGGAATCAGCTCTGGAAACACCATATATTTT. Its protein product is CASSPQTGISSGNTIYF. The chain is built from TRBV7-9 and TRBJ1-3, with D tentatively TRBD1 (6 bases). Trimming stripped 5 bases from V and 0 bases from J, with 17 bases between. This CDR3 spans 17 amino acids. The germline CDR1 and CDR2 sequences are SEHNR and FQNEAQ (reference sequence).

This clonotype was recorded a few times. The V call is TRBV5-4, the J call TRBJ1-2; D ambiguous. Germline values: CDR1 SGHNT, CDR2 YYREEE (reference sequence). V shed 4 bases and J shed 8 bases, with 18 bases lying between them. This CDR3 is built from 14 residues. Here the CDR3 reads CASSIGFQSRGYTF. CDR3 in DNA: TGTGCCAGCAGCATCGGGTTTCAATCTCGAGGCTACACCTTC.

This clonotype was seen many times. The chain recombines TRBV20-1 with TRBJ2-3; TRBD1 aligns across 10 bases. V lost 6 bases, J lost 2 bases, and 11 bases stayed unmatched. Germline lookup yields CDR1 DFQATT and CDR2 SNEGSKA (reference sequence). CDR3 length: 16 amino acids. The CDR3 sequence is CSAHTGTGDPTDTQYF. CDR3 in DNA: TGCAGTGCCCATACCGGGACAGGGGACCCCACAGATACGCAGTATTTT.

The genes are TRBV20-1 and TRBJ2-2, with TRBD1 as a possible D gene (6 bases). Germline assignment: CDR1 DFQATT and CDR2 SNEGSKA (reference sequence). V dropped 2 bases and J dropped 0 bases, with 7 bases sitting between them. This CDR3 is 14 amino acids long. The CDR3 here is CSARKGANTGELFF. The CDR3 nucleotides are TGCAGTGCTAGAAAGGGGGCGAACACCGGGGAGCTGTTTTTT.

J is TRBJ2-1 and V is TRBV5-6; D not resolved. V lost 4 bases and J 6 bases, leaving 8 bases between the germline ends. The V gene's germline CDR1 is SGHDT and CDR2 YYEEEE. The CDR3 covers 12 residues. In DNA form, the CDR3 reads TGTGCCAGCAGCCCGTCGGTCAATGAGCAGTTCTTC. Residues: CASSPSVNEQFF.

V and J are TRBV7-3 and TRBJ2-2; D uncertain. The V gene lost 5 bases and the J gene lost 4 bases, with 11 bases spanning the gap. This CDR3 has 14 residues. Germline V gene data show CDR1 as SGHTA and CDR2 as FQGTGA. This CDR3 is CASSLSVGTGELFF. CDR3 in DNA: TGTGCCAGCAGCCTCAGTGTCGGCACCGGGGAGCTGTTTTTT.

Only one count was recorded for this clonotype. Here the CDR3 reads CSARGGIPNTGELFF. The CDR3 DNA reads TGCAGTGCTAGAGGGGGGATCCCGAACACCGGGGAGCTGTTTTTT. The chain combines TRBV20-1 with TRBJ2-2, with D possibly called TRBD1 or TRBD2 (5 bases each). The CDR3 extends over 15 amino acids. The V gene's germline CDR1 is DFQATT and CDR2 SNEGSKA (reference sequence). With 1 base removed from V and 0 bases from J, the gap between germline ends came to 9 bases.

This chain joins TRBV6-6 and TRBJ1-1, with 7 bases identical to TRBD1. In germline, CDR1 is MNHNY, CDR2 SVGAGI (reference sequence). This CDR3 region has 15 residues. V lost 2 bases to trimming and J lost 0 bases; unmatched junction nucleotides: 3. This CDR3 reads CASSYPTGVNTEAFF. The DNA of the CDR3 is TGTGCCAGCAGTTACCCCACAGGGGTGAACACTGAAGCTTTCTTT.

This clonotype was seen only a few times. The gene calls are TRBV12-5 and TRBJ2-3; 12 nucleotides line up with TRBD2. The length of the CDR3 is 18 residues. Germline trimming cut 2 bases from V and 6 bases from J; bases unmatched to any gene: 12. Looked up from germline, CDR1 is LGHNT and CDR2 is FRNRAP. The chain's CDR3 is CASGLRSASGGARDTQYF. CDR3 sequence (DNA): TGTGCTAGTGGTTTGAGGTCGGCTAGCGGGGGGGCCAGGGATACGCAGTATTTT.

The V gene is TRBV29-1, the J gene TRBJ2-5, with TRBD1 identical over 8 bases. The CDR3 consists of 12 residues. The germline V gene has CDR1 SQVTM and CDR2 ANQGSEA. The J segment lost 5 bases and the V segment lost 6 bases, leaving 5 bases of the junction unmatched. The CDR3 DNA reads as TGCAGCGTCGACAGGGGTGAGGAGACCCAGTACTTC. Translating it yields CSVDRGEETQYF.

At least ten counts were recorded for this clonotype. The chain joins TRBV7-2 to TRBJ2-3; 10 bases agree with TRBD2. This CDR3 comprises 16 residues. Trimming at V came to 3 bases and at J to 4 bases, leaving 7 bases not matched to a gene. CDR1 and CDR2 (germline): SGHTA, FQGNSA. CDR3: CASSFLAGGRADTQYF. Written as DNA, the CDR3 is TGTGCCAGCAGCTTTTTAGCGGGGGGCCGGGCAGATACGCAGTATTTT.

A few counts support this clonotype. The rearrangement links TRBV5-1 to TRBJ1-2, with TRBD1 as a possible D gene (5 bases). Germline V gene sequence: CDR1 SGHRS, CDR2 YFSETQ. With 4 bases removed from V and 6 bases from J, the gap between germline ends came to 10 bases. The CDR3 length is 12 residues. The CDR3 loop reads CASSPEGDGYTF. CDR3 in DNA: TGCGCCAGCAGCCCTGAAGGGGATGGCTACACCTTC.

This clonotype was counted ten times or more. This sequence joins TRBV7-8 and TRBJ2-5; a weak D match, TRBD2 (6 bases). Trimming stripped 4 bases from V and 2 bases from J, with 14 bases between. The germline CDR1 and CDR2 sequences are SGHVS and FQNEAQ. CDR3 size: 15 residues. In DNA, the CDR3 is TGTGCCAGCAGCTCCTCCGGGACTGATCAAGAGACCCAGTACTTC. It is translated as CASSSSGTDQETQYF.

CDR3 amino acids: CASSYRHATNEKLFF. The DNA for the CDR3 is TGTGCCAGCAGCTACCGACACGCAACTAATGAAAAACTGTTTTTT. The chain uses TRBV7-3 and TRBJ1-4, with D hard to call. Germline V gene sequence: CDR1 SGHTA, CDR2 FQGTGA. The CDR3 sequence is 15 residues long. Trimming removed 4 bases at V and 0 bases at J, with 9 bases between.

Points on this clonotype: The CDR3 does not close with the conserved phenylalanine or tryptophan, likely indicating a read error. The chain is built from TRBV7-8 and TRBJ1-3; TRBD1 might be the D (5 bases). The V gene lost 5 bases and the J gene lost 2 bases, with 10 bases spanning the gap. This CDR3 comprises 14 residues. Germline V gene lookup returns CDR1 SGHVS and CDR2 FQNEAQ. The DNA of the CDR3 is TGTGCCAGCAGCCCAAAGACAGCTGGAAACACCATATATTGT. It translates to CASSPKTAGNTIYC.

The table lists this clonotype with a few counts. The CDR3 protein is CASSSQSGYTF. In DNA, the CDR3 is TGTGCCAGCAGCTCCCAAAGTGGCTACACCTTC. The V and J genes are TRBV7-9 and TRBJ1-2; no reliable D call. Germline values: CDR1 SEHNR, CDR2 FQNEAQ (reference sequence). V lost 4 bases and J lost 7, with 7 bases in between. The CDR3 runs to 11 residues.

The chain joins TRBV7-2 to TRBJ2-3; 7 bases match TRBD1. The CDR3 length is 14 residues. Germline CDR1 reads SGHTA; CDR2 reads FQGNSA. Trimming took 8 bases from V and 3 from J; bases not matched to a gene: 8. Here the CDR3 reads CASWDSKSTDTQYF. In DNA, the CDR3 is TGTGCCAGCTGGGACAGCAAAAGTACAGATACGCAGTATTTT.